Following are 2 T cell receptor beta chains from one sample sequenced in a study of cytomegalovirus exposure and HLA in healthy donors. The PCR employed 60 Vbeta primers together with 13 Jbeta primers. The method was immunoSEQ multiplex PCR; TCRdb's version includes in-frame clones alone and lacks a portion of them. This sample has 150,000 or so clones; around 81% occur once, and the top ten carry around 2.5%. Specimen: PBMCs. These receptors originate from a man aged 45-60 years in good health and CMV-seronegative.

The chain employs TRBV9 and TRBJ2-3; 7 bases map to TRBD2. CDR3 size: 14 residues. The ends lost 1 base at V and 6 bases at J; junction bases unmatched: 5. CDR1 and CDR2 (germline): SGDLS, YYNGEE. CDR3 in amino acids: CASSVLAVPDTQYF. For the CDR3, the DNA is TGTGCCAGCAGCGTACTAGCGGTCCCCGATACGCAGTATTTT. Drawing the rest from reference TRBV9 and TRBJ2-3, the complete variable domain is DSGVTQTPKHLITATGQRVTLRCSPRSGDLSVYWYQQSLDQGLQFLIQYYNGEERAKGNILERFSAQQFPDLHSELNLSSLELGDSALYFCASSVLAVPDTQYFGPGTRLTVL.

The chain employs TRBV6-5 and TRBJ1-2; a weak D match, TRBD1 (6 bases). This CDR3 comprises 15 residues. Germline loops: CDR1 MNHEY, CDR2 SVGAGI. Trimming pared 4 bases from V and 8 bases from J, leaving 20 bases between. As DNA, the CDR3 is TGTGCCAGCAGTTCCTCCGTTCAGGGGCTGAGGGGCTACACCTTC. It translates to CASSSSVQGLRGYTF.